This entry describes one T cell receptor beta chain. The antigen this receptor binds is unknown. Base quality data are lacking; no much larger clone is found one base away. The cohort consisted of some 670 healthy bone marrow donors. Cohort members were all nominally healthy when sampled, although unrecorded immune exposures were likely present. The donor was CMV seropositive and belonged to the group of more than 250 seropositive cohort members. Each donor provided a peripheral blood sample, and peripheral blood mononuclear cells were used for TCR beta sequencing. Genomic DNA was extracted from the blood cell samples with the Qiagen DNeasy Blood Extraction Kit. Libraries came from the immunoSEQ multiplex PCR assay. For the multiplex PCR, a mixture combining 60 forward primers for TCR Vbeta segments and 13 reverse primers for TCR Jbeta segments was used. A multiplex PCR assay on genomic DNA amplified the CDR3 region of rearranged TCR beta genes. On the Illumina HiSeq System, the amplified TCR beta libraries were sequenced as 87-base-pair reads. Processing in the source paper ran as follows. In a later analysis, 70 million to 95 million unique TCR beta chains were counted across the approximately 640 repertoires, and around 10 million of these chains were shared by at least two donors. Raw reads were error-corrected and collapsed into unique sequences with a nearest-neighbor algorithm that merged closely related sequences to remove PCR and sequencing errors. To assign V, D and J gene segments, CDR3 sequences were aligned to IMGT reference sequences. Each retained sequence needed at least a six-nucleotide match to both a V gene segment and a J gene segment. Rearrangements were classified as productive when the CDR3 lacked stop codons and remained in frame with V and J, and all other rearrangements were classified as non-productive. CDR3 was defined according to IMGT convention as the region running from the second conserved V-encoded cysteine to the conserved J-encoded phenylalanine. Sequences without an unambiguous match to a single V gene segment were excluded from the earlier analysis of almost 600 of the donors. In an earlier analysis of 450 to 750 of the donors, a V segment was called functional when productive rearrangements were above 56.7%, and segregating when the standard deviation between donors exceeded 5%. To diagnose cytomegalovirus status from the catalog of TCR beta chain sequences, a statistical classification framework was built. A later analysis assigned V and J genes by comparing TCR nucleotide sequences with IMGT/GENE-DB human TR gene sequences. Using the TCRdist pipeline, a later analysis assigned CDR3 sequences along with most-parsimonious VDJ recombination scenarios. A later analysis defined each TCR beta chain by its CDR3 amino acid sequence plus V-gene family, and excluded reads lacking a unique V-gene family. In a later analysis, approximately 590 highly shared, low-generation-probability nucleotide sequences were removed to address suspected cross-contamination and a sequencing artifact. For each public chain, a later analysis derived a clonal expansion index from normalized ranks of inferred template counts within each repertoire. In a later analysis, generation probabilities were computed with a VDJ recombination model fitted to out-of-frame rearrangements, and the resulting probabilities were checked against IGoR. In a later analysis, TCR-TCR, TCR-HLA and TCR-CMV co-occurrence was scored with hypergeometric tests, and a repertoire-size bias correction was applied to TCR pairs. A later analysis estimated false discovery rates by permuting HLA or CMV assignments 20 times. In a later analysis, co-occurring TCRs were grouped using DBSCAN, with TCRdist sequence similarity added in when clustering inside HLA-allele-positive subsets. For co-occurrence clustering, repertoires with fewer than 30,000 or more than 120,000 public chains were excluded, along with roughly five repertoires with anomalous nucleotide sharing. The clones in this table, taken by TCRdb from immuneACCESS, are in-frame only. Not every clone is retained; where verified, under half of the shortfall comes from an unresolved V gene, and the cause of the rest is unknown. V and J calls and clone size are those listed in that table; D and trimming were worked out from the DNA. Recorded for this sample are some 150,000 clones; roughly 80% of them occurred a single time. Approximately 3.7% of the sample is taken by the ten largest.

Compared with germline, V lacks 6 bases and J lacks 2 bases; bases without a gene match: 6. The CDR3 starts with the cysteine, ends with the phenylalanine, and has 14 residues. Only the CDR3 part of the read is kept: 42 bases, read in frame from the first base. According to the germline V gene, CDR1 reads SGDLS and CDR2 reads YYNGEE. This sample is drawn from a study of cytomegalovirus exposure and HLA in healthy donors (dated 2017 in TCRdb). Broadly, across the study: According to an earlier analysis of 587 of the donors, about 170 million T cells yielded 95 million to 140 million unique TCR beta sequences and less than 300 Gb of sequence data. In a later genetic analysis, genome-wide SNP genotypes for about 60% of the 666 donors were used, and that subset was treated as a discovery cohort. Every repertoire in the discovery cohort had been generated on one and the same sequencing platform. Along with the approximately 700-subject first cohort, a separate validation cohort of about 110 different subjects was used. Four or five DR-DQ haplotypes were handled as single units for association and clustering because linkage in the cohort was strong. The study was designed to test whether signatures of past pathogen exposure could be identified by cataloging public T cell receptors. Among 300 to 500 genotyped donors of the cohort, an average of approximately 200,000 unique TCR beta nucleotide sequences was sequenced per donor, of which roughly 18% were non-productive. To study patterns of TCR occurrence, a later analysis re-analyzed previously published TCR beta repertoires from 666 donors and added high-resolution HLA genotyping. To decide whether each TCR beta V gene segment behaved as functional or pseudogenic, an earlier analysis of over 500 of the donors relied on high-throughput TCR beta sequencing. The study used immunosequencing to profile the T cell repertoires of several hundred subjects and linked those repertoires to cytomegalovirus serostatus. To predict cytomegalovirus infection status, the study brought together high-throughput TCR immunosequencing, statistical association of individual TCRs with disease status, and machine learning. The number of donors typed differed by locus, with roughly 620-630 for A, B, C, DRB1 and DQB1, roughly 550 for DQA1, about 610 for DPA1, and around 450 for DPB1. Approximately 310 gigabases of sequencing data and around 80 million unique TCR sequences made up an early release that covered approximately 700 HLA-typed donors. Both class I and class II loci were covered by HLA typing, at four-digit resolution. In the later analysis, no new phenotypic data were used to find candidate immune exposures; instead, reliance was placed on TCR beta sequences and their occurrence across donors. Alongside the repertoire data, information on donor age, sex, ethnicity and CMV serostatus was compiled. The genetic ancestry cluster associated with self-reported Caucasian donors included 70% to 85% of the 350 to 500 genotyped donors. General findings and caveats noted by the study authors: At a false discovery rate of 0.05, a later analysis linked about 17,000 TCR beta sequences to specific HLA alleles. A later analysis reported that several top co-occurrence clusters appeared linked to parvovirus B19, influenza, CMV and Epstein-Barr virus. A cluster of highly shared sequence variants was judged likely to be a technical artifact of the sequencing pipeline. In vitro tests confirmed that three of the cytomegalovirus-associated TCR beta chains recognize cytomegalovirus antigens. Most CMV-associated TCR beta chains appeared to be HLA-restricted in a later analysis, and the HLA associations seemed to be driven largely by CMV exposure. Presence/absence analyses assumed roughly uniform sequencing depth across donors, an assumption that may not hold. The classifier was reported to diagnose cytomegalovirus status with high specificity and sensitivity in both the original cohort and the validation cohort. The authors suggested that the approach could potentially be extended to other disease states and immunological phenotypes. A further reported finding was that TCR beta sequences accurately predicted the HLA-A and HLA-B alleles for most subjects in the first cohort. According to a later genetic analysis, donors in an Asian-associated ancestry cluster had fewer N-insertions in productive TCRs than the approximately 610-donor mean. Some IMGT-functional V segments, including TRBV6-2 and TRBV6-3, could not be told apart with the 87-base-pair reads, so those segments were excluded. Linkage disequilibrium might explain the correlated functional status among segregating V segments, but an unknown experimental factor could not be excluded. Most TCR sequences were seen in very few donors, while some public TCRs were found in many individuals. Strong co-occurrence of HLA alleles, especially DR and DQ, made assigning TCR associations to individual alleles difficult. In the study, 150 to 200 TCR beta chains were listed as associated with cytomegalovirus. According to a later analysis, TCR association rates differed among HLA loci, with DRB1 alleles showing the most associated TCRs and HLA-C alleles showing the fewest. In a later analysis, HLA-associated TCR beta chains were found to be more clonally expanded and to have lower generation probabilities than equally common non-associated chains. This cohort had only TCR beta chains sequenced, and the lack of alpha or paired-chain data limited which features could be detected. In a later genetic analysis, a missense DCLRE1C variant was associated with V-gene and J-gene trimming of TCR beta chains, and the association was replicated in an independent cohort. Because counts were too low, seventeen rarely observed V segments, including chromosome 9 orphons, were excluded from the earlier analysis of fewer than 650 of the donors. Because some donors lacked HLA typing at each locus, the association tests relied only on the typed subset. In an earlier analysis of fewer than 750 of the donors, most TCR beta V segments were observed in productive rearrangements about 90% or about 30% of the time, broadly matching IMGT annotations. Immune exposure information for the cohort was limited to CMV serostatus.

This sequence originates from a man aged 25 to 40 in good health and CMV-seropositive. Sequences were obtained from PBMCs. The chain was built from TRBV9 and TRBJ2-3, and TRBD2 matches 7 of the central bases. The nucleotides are TGTGCCAGCAACCTGGCGGGGGTCACAGATACGCAGTATTTT. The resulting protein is CASNLAGVTDTQYF.